This T cell receptor (beta chain) emerged from a study of human CD8 memory T cell subsets. Sequencing libraries of TCR beta were made by UMI-labeled 5' RACE. From the 5' RACE reads, TCRdb lists one entry per CDR3 protein and no DNA. This sample contains some 4,100 distinct CDR3 sequences. This clonotype is classed as medium-sized (0.01 to 0.1%) by frequency. The CDR3 consists of 15 residues. The sequenced sample was CD8+ T cells from PBMCs. The source of this sequence is a human donor in good health. The chain combines TRBV23-1 with TRBJ2-1; TCRdb indicates TRBD1, and absent DNA this call remains unverified. TRBV23-1 is identified as an open reading frame with a role that is uncertain. The CDR3 sequence is CASSQPRTDNNEQFF.